This entry lists 18 T cell receptor beta chains sequenced from one sample in a study of T cell responses to AZD1222 COVID-19 vaccine. Sequencing was performed with immunoSEQ multiplex PCR; in TCRdb, only in-frame clones are kept and a portion is missing. The data contain over 150,000 clones, approximately 87% of them singletons. The material sequenced was peripheral blood, taken on day 0 of MenACWY control vaccination. The receptors derive from an adult in good health.

V and J are TRBV10-1 and TRBJ1-1; D gene ambiguous. The CDR3 has 13 residues. V was cut by 6 bases and J by 2 bases, with 10 bases left in between. Germline values: CDR1 WNHNN, CDR2 SYGVQD (reference sequence). The CDR3 DNA reads as TGCGCCAGCAGATTTAGCATCAACACTGAAGCTTTCTTT. It translates to CASRFSINTEAFF.

The chain is built from TRBV9 and TRBJ2-1; D is possibly TRBD2 (5 bases). Germline V gene lookup returns CDR1 SGDLS and CDR2 YYNGEE. CDR3 length: 17 residues. Trimming removed 0 bases from V and 7 bases from J, with 20 bases in between. The CDR3 loop is CASSVALSGRAVNEQFF. CDR3 DNA: TGTGCCAGCAGCGTAGCCCTATCCGGGCGGGCCGTAAATGAGCAGTTCTTC.

The V gene is TRBV5-1, the J gene TRBJ2-5; TRBD2 aligns across 12 bases. Germline values: CDR1 SGHRS, CDR2 YFSETQ. The CDR3 length is 15 residues. Unmatched junction bases numbered 6, after V lost 4 bases and J lost 5 bases. The CDR3 spells CASSPSGGALETQYF. CDR3 bases: TGCGCCAGCAGCCCTAGCGGGGGGGCCTTGGAGACCCAGTACTTC.

This clone showed up just once. The chain joins TRBV6-5 to TRBJ2-7; 7 bases map to TRBD2. V dropped 6 bases and J dropped 3; count of bases not matched to a gene: 8. Germline loops: CDR1 MNHEY, CDR2 SVGAGI. The CDR3 spans 14 residues. CDR3 DNA sequence: TGTGCCAGCAGGAGGGCGGGAGTACTCTACGAGCAGTACTTC. Its translation is CASRRAGVLYEQYF.

In this sample, this clone turned up once. The chain links TRBV4-1 to TRBJ1-3; TRBD1 is a possible D gene (5 bases). Germline lookup yields CDR1 MGHRA and CDR2 YSYEKL. V was pared by 0 bases and J by 4 bases, with 19 bases between. The CDR3 is 18 amino acids. As DNA, the CDR3 is TGCGCCAGCAGCCAAGACGAGTCCAGGGCCAACGCGGGAAACACCATATATTTT. This sequence encodes CASSQDESRANAGNTIYF.

The rearrangement joins TRBV3-1 (or the pseudogene TRBV3-2) to TRBJ1-2, with TRBD1 matching 7 bases. V gave up 1 base and J gave up 6 bases; unmatched junction bases: 11. The CDR3 covers 16 residues. CDR1 LGHDT and CDR2 YNNKEL come from the germline V gene (reference sequence). The CDR3 here is CASSQAVVSRGDGYTF. The CDR3 DNA follows: TGTGCCAGCAGCCAAGCGGTGGTATCCAGGGGGGATGGCTACACCTTC.

This sequence joins TRBV3-1 (or the pseudogene TRBV3-2) and TRBJ1-4, with 8 positions matching TRBD1. The CDR3 totals 15 residues. Germline values: CDR1 LGHDT, CDR2 YNNKEL (reference sequence). V dropped 5 bases and J dropped 8; count of bases not matched to a gene: 10. The DNA of the CDR3 is TGTGCCAGCAGCTCGCGGACAGGGAGGGGGGAAAAACTGTTTTTT. It translates to CASSSRTGRGEKLFF.

This clone was counted once. CDR3 sequence (DNA): TGTGCCAGCAGTATCCCCCGGGACAGAAACTACGAGCAGTACTTC. It yields the protein CASSIPRDRNYEQYF. The chain uses TRBV28 and TRBJ2-7; 7 bases agree with TRBD1. Trimming at V came to 5 bases and at J to 3 bases, leaving 10 bases not matched to a gene. Germline CDR1 MDHEN, CDR2 SYDVKM. The CDR3 sequence is 15 residues long.

V is TRBV19 and J is TRBJ2-7; TRBD2 matches 7 bases. With 8 bases clipped from V and 6 bases from J, the junction kept 10 bases outside the gene matches. Germline CDR1 is LNHDA and CDR2 is SQIVND (reference sequence). This CDR3 spans 13 amino acids. In DNA, the CDR3 is TGTGCCAGTTGTCCGGGAGGATTCGCCGAGCAGTACTTC. This gives the protein CASCPGGFAEQYF.

This rearrangement joins TRBV27 to TRBJ1-4; no clear D. The CDR3 runs to 12 residues. V was shortened by 8 bases and J by 3 bases, with 7 bases between the two germline ends. CDR1 and CDR2 from the germline V gene are MNHEY and SMNVEV (reference sequence). CDR3 protein: CASGTANEKLFF. DNA of the CDR3: TGTGCCAGCGGAACGGCTAATGAAAAACTGTTTTTT.

The rearrangement links TRBV24-1 to TRBJ2-1, with 11 bases that match TRBD2. The CDR3 loop spans 16 amino acids. Germline loops: CDR1 KGHDR, CDR2 SFDVKD. Trimming took 4 bases from V and 4 from J; bases not matched to a gene: 5. The CDR3 sequence: CATSDLAGGSYNEQFF. In DNA form, the CDR3 reads TGTGCCACCAGTGACCTAGCGGGAGGTTCATACAATGAGCAGTTCTTC.

This clone was observed a single time. This chain links TRBV27 with TRBJ2-7, with TRBD2 matching over 8 bases. Per germline, CDR1 MNHEY and CDR2 SMNVEV (reference sequence). Unmatched junction bases numbered 7, after V lost 2 bases and J lost 4 bases. The CDR3 is made up of 15 amino acids. The CDR3 sequence: CASSLVASGFYEQYV. In nucleotides, the CDR3 is TGTGCCAGCAGTTTAGTGGCTAGCGGGTTTTACGAGCAGTACGTC.

The chain combines TRBV4-1 with TRBJ1-6, with D uncertain. CDR1 is MGHRA, CDR2 YSYEKL, per germline. V was clipped by 0 bases and J by 2 bases, with 8 bases between them. This CDR3 has 16 amino acids. As DNA, the CDR3 is TGCGCCAGCAGCCAAGAGGGGAGAACCTATAATTCACCCCTCCACTTT. Its protein is CASSQEGRTYNSPLHF.

This clone was recorded once. The gene calls are TRBV27 and TRBJ1-2; no clear D. The ends were cut back, 5 bases at V and 2 bases at J, with 15 bases in the middle. This CDR3 contains 15 residues. Germline lookup yields CDR1 MNHEY and CDR2 SMNVEV (reference sequence). The CDR3 sequence is CASSLRDGVNYGYTF. The CDR3 DNA sequence: TGTGCCAGCAGTCTACGCGACGGCGTAAACTATGGCTACACCTTC.

The genes are TRBV19 and TRBJ2-3, with 8 bases that match TRBD2. V was pared by 1 base and J by 0 bases, with 15 bases of the junction left unmatched. This CDR3 spans 20 amino acids. Per the germline V gene, CDR1 is LNHDA and CDR2 is SQIVND (reference sequence). In nucleotides, the CDR3 is TGTGCCAGTAGTATAGTTCCATGGGGTAGCGGGAATTCTAGCACAGATACGCAGTATTTT. Protein product: CASSIVPWGSGNSSTDTQYF.

In its sample, this clone was seen a few times. The CDR3 protein is CASRGGRIILGYGYTF. For the CDR3, the DNA is TGTGCCAGCAGGGGGGGCAGGATCATTCTCGGCTATGGCTACACCTTC. This chain joins TRBV28 and TRBJ1-2, with D tentatively TRBD1 (6 bases). The CDR3 has 16 residues. V dropped 6 bases and J dropped 4 bases, with 21 bases sitting between them. From germline, CDR1 is MDHEN and CDR2 SYDVKM.

CDR3 in DNA: TGTGCCAGTCGCAGCCGGGACAGGTCGCCCTACGAGCAGTACTTC. Protein sequence: CASRSRDRSPYEQYF. The gene calls are TRBV19 and TRBJ2-7; TRBD1 aligns across 8 bases. Germline values: CDR1 LNHDA, CDR2 SQIVND (reference sequence). Germline trimming cut 8 bases from V and 2 bases from J; bases unmatched to any gene: 11. The CDR3 covers 15 residues.

The chain carries TRBV19 and TRBJ2-7; D call uncertain. Per germline, CDR1 LNHDA and CDR2 SQIVND (reference sequence). The V end was cut by 8 bases, the J end by 3 bases, with 14 bases between. This CDR3 is 13 amino acids long. CDR3 coding DNA: TGTGCCAGTGATGGCTACAGTCTCTACGAGCAGTACGTC. It encodes CASDGYSLYEQYV.